A single sample gave rise to the 23 T cell receptor beta chains below, sequenced in a study of OX40 agonist ivuxolimab in advanced cancers. Profiled with immunoSEQ multiplex PCR; TCRdb holds only in-frame clones, not every one. The sample contains over 45,000 clones, roughly 84% of which appear only once. The sample was CD4+ or CD8+ T cells sorted from blood, taken in a trial of the OX40 agonist ivuxolimab. These receptors originate from an adult with an advanced solid tumor such as melanoma, head and neck, liver or kidney cancer.

The chain links TRBV6-5 to TRBJ2-5; 10 nucleotides line up with TRBD1. Germline-derived CDR1 and CDR2 are MNHEY and SVGAGI. The V segment lost 3 bases and the J segment 5 bases; nucleotides outside the gene matches: 9. The CDR3 runs 16 residues. The CDR3 nucleotides read TGTGCCAGCAGTTATTCGACAGGGGGCGGGGGGGAGACCCAGTACTTC. Protein sequence: CASSYSTGGGGETQYF.

V gene TRBV2 combines with J gene TRBJ1-1; D gene uncertain. The germline V gene has CDR1 SNHLY and CDR2 FYNNEI. Deletions cut 2 bases from V and 3 bases from J, with 10 bases between. The CDR3 is made up of 14 amino acids. The CDR3 region has the DNA TGTGCCAGCAGTGAAATGGCACTGGACACTGAAGCTTTCTTT. It specifies CASSEMALDTEAFF.

The J gene is TRBJ2-5, the V gene TRBV4-2; perhaps TRBD2 as D (6 bases). The germline gives CDR1 LGHNA, CDR2 YNFKEQ. Trimming took 1 base from V and 5 from J, leaving 20 bases between them. This CDR3 contains 17 residues. CDR3 sequence: CASSQGRGEAGSETQYF. The CDR3 DNA sequence: TGTGCCAGCAGCCAAGGCCGAGGCGAGGCGGGGTCGGAGACCCAGTACTTC.

The chain combines TRBV5-1 with TRBJ2-5, with 7 bases fitting TRBD1. CDR1 is SGHRS, CDR2 YFSETQ, per germline. There are 16 residues in the CDR3. V lost 2 bases and J lost 5; bases outside the gene matches: 12. As DNA, the CDR3 is TGCGCCAGCAGCTTCACACAGGGGATAGTCAGTGAGACCCAGTACTTC. It translates to CASSFTQGIVSETQYF.

The genes are TRBV5-5 and TRBJ1-5; TRBD1 matches 8 bases. CDR3 length equals 15 residues. CDR1 and CDR2 from the germline V gene are SGHKS and YYEKEE (reference sequence). V dropped 3 bases and J dropped 2; count of bases not matched to a gene: 4. For the CDR3, the DNA is TGTGCCAGCAGCTCCGACAGGGGCGGCAATCAGCCCCAGCATTTT. Translation: CASSSDRGGNQPQHF. Supplemented by reference TRBV5-5 and TRBJ1-5, the full variable domain reads DAGVTQSPTHLIKTRGQQVTLRCSPISGHKSVSWYQQVLGQGPQFIFQYYEKEERGRGNFPDRFSARQFPNYSSELNVNALLLGDSALYLCASSSDRGGNQPQHFGDGTRLSIL.

This clone was counted once. This chain uses TRBV7-2 with TRBJ1-6; D remains unclear. From germline, CDR1 is SGHTA and CDR2 FQGNSA. Trimming pared 2 bases from V and 8 bases from J, leaving 4 bases between. The CDR3 contains 12 residues. CDR3 sequence reads: CASSLRHSPLHF. Written as DNA, the CDR3 is TGTGCCAGCAGCTTACGGCATTCACCCCTCCACTTT. Variable domain in full (rest from reference TRBV7-2 and TRBJ1-6): GAGVSQSPSNKVTEKGKDVELRCDPISGHTALYWYRQSLGQGLEFLIYFQGNSAPDKSGLPSDRFSAERTGGSVSTLTIQRTQQEDSAVYLCASSLRHSPLHFGNGTRLTVT.

The V gene is TRBV6-6, the J gene TRBJ2-3; D not resolved. This CDR3 has 13 amino acids. V dropped 5 bases and J dropped 5 bases, with 11 bases sitting between them. CDR1 is MNHNY, CDR2 SVGAGI, per germline (reference sequence). The CDR3, as DNA: TGTGCCAGCAGTCCGGCTGGGGTAGATACGCAGTATTTT. This codes for CASSPAGVDTQYF.

CDR3 nucleotide sequence: TGTGCCATCAGGGGGCAGGTGATCTCTAACTATGGCTACACCTTC. Translating gives CAIRGQVISNYGYTF. The chain uses TRBV10-3 and TRBJ1-2; D may be TRBD1 (5 bases). Germline V lookup: CDR1 ENHRY, CDR2 SYGVKD. The CDR3 extends over 15 amino acids. V was pared by 6 bases and J by 0 bases, with 14 bases between.

This sequence joins TRBV5-4 and TRBJ1-4, with a tentative D call TRBD1 (6 bases). This CDR3 is built from 14 residues. CDR1 and CDR2 (germline): SGHNT, YYREEE (reference sequence). Trimming removed 2 bases from V and 4 bases from J, with 9 bases in between. CDR3 sequence reads: CASSFGGLNEKLFF. As DNA, the CDR3 is TGTGCCAGCAGCTTCGGGGGCCTTAATGAAAAACTGTTTTTT.

In this sample, this clone turned up once. This chain joins TRBV18 and TRBJ2-5; D may be TRBD1 or TRBD2 (5 bases each). The CDR3 has 14 residues. The V end was cut by 3 bases, the J end by 1 base, with 9 bases between. Per the germline V gene, CDR1 is KGHSH and CDR2 is LQKENI. The CDR3 protein is CASSPPGLQETQYF. DNA for the CDR3: TGTGCCAGCTCACCTCCGGGGCTCCAAGAGACCCAGTACTTC. Full variable domain (outside the CDR3, taken from reference TRBV18 and TRBJ2-5): NAGVMQNPRHLVRRRGQEARLRCSPMKGHSHVYWYRQLPEEGLKFMVYLQKENIIDESGMPKERFSAEFPKEGPSILRIQQVVRGDSAAYFCASSPPGLQETQYFGPGTRLLVL.

This chain joins TRBV11-1 and TRBJ2-7, with D maybe TRBD1 (6 bases). The CDR3 contains 17 residues. The V gene's germline CDR1 is SGHAT and CDR2 FQDESV (reference sequence). The V gene lost 2 bases and the J gene lost 2 bases, with 19 bases spanning the gap. The CDR3 region is CASSLKGRGQNTYEQYF. CDR3 sequence (DNA): TGTGCCAGCAGCTTAAAGGGCAGGGGCCAAAATACCTACGAGCAGTACTTC. Looking up the rest from reference TRBV11-1 and TRBJ2-7 gives the full variable domain: EAEVAQSPRYKITEKSQAVAFWCDPISGHATLYWYRQILGQGPELLVQFQDESVVDDSQLPKDRFSAERLKGVDSTLKIQPAELGDSAMYLCASSLKGRGQNTYEQYFGPGTRLTVT.

This clone came up once. The CDR3 nucleotides read TGTGCCAGCAGCATTATAGCGGGGGCCGGGGAGCTGTTTTTT. Residues: CASSIIAGAGELFF. This sequence joins TRBV5-4 and TRBJ2-2; 9 positions agree with TRBD2. The CDR3 sequence is 14 residues long. Germline-derived CDR1 and CDR2 are SGHNT and YYREEE (reference sequence). The trim removed 4 bases at V and 6 bases at J, leaving 4 bases unmatched.

The gene calls are TRBV19 and TRBJ1-3; D is unresolved. V was cut by 6 bases and J by 0 bases, with 9 bases left in between. Germline V CDR1 and CDR2: LNHDA, SQIVND (reference sequence). CDR3 size: 14 residues. In DNA, the CDR3 is TGTGCCAGTAGACCAGCAGGCTCTGGAAACACCATATATTTT. The encoded protein is CASRPAGSGNTIYF.

J is TRBJ2-6 and V is TRBV6-1; D is ambiguous. The V and J ends lost 2 bases and 0 bases respectively, with 11 bases between them. This CDR3 is 17 amino acids long. CDR1 is MNHNS and CDR2 is SASEGT in the germline V gene. CDR3 region: CASSERPGVSGANVLTF. The DNA of the CDR3 is TGTGCCAGCAGTGAAAGACCAGGCGTCTCTGGGGCCAACGTCCTGACTTTC.

The gene calls are TRBV7-3 and TRBJ2-1, with 10 bases matching TRBD2. The CDR3 is made up of 16 amino acids. Germline V lookup: CDR1 SGHTA, CDR2 FQGTGA. J lost 1 base, V lost 2 bases, and 2 bases had no gene match. Here the CDR3 DNA reads TGTGCCAGCAGCTTAGGTAGCGGGGGGTCCTACAATGAGCAGTTCTTC. This gives the protein CASSLGSGGSYNEQFF.

V usage is TRBV27 and J usage is TRBJ1-1; D remains ambiguous. This CDR3 has 17 amino acids. The V gene lost 1 base and the J gene lost 4 bases, with 19 bases spanning the gap. Germline V lookup: CDR1 MNHEY, CDR2 SMNVEV (reference sequence). DNA for the CDR3: TGTGCCAGCAGTTTATACGTGGTTGGAGTATCTGGCACTGAAGCTTTCTTT. Protein sequence: CASSLYVVGVSGTEAFF.

The sample holds a few counts of this clone. J is TRBJ1-6 and V is TRBV10-2; 7 bases are shared with TRBD1. Losses at the gene ends were 7 bases for V and 6 bases for J; bases not matched to a gene: 6. The CDR3 is made up of 14 amino acids. CDR1 is WSHSY, CDR2 SAAADI, per germline. The CDR3 region has the DNA TGCGCCAGCACCCGGGACAGCCTTAATTCACCCCTCCACTTT. Protein sequence: CASTRDSLNSPLHF.

This chain joins TRBV5-1 and TRBJ2-1, with 7 nucleotides matching TRBD2. V was pared by 4 bases and J by 2 bases, with 12 bases of the junction left unmatched. The germline gives CDR1 SGHRS, CDR2 YFSETQ. This CDR3 spans 17 amino acids. The CDR3 DNA sequence: TGCGCCAGCAGCGGGGGGACTACCTCGAGCCCCTACAATGAGCAGTTCTTC. Translating gives CASSGGTTSSPYNEQFF.

V is TRBV6-5 and J is TRBJ2-6; D ambiguous. Trimming took 6 bases from V and 1 from J, leaving 7 bases between them. There are 14 residues in the CDR3. Germline values: CDR1 MNHEY, CDR2 SVGAGI. CDR3 protein: CASRVFSGANVLTF. In DNA, the CDR3 is TGTGCCAGCAGAGTTTTTTCTGGGGCCAACGTCCTGACTTTC.

This clone was seen a single time. The chain combines TRBV18 with TRBJ1-4; possibly TRBD1 for D (6 bases). Trimming removed 1 base at V and 8 bases at J, with 14 bases between. This CDR3 is built from 15 residues. Germline V CDR1 and CDR2: KGHSH, LQKENI. The CDR3 loop is CASSPRGGPPEKLFF. CDR3 in DNA: TGTGCCAGCTCACCACGGGGGGGGCCCCCCGAAAAACTGTTTTTT.

The rearrangement joins TRBV15 to TRBJ1-1; 8 bases match TRBD1. Germline values: CDR1 LNHNV, CDR2 YYDKDF (reference sequence). The CDR3 contains 18 residues. The V segment lost 3 bases and the J segment 10 bases; nucleotides outside the gene matches: 22. The CDR3: CATSSTGQGVGRYRGAFF. The CDR3 DNA is TGTGCCACCAGCAGCACCGGACAGGGAGTGGGTCGTTATCGTGGAGCTTTCTTT.

The CDR3 DNA sequence: TGTGCCAGCAGCTTGTTGTCAGCTAATCAGCCCCAGCATTTT. Protein sequence: CASSLLSANQPQHF. The chain links TRBV5-8 to TRBJ1-5; D is unclear. Germline CDR1 reads SGHTS; CDR2 reads YDEGEE. The CDR3 contains 14 residues. V was shortened by 1 base and J by 4 bases, with 9 bases between the two germline ends.

The genes are TRBV19 and TRBJ1-1, with 7 bases fitting TRBD1. V was clipped by 5 bases and J by 0 bases; unmatched bases: 6. Germline values: CDR1 LNHDA, CDR2 SQIVND (reference sequence). The CDR3 sequence is 15 residues long. CDR3 nucleotides: TGTGCCAGTAGTGCCTCCAGGGGGATGAACACTGAAGCTTTCTTT. Protein: CASSASRGMNTEAFF.